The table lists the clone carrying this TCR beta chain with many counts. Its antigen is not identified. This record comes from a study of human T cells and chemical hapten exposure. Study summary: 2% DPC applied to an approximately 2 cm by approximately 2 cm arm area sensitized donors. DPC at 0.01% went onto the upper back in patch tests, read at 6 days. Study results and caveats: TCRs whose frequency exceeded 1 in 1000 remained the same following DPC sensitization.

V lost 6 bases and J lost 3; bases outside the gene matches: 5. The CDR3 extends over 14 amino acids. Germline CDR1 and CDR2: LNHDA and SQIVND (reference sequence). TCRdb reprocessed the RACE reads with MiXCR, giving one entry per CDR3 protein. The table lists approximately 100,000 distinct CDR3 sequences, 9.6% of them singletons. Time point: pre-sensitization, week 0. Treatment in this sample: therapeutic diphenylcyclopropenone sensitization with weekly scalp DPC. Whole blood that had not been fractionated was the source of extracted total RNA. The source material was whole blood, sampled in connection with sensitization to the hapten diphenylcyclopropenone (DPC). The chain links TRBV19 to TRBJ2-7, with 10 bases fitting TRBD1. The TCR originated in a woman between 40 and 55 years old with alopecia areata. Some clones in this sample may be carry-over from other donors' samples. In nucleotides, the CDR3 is TGTGCCAGTAGAGTGGGACAGGGGAGCTACGAGCAGTACTTC. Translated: CASRVGQGSYEQYF. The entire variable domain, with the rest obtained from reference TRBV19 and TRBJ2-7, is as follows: DGGITQSPKYLFRKEGQNVTLSCEQNLNHDAMYWYRQDPGQGLRLIYYSQIVNDFQKGDIAEGYSVSREKKESFPLTVTSAQKNPTAFYLCASRVGQGSYEQYFGPGTRLTVT.